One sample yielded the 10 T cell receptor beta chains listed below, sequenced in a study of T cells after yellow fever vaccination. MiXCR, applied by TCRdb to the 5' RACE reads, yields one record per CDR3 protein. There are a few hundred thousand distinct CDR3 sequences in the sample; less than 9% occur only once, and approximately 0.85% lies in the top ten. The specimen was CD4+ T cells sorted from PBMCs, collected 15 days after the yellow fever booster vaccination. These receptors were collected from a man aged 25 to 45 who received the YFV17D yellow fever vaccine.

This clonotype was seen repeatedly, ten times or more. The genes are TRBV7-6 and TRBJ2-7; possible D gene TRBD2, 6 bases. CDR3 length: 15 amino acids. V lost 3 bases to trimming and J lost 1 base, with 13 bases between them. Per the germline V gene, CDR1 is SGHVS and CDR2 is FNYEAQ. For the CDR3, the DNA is TGTGCCAGCAGCTTGAGCGGAGGGGAGTCCTACGAGCAGTACTTC. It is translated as CASSLSGGESYEQYF.

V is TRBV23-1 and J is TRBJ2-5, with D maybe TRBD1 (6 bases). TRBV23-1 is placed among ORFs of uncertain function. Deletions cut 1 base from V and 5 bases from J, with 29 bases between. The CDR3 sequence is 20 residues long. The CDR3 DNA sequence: TGCGCCAGCAGTCAATACCCTATGAGACAGGCGGGTCGAATGGTCGAGACCCAGTACTTC. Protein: CASSQYPMRQAGRMVETQYF.

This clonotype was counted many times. CDR3 protein: CASSPNTNSGANVLTF. The CDR3 nucleotides read TGTGCCAGCTCACCGAACACCAACTCTGGGGCCAACGTCCTGACTTTC. The J gene is TRBJ2-6, the V gene TRBV18; D remains unclear. The germline CDR1 and CDR2 sequences are KGHSH and LQKENI. Trimming pared 3 bases from V and 0 bases from J, leaving 9 bases between. There are 16 residues in the CDR3.

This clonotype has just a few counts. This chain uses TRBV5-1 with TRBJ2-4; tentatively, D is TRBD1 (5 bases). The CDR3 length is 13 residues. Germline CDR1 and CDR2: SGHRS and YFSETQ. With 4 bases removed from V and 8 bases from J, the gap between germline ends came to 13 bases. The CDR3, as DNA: TGCGCCAGCAGCCCCCGACAGAGAGACATTCAGTACTTC. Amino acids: CASSPRQRDIQYF.

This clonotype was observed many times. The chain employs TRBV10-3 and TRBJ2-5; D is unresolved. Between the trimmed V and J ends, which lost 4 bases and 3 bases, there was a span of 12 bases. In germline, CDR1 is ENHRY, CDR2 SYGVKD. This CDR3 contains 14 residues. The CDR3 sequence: CAISASKMEETQYF. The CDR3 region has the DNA TGTGCCATCAGTGCGAGTAAAATGGAAGAGACCCAGTACTTC.

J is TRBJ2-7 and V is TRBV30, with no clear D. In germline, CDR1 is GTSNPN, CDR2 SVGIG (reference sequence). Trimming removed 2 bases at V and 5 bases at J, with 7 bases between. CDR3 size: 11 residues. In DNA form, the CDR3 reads TGTGCCTGGAGTAATACCCACGAGCAGTACTTC. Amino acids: CAWSNTHEQYF.

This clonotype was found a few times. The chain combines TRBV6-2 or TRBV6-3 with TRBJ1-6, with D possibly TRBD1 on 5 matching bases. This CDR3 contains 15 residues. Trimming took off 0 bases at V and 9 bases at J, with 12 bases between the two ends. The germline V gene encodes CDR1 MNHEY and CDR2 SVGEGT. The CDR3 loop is CASSYSGQGSSPLHF. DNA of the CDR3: TGTGCCAGCAGTTACTCGGGGCAGGGAAGTTCACCCCTCCACTTT.

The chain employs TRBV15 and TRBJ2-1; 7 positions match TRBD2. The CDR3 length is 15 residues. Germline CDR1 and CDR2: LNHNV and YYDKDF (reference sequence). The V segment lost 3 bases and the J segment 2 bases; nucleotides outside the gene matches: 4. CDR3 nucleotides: TGTGCCACCAGCAGGGAAGCGGGACCCTACAATGAGCAGTTCTTC. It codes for CATSREAGPYNEQFF.

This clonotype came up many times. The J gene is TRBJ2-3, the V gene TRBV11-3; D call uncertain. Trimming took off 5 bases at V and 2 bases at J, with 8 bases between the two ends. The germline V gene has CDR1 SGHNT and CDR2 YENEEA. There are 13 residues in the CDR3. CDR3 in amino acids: CASSPPNTDTQYF. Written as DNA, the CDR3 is TGTGCCAGCAGCCCTCCTAACACAGATACGCAGTATTTT.

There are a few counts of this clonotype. CDR3 amino acids: CASSLESGGHETQYF. For the CDR3, the DNA is TGTGCCAGCAGCTTGGAGTCAGGGGGCCATGAGACCCAGTACTTC. V is TRBV5-4 and J is TRBJ2-5; 8 bases line up with TRBD1. V was pared by 0 bases and J by 5 bases, with 6 bases of the junction left unmatched. Germline values: CDR1 SGHNT, CDR2 YYREEE (reference sequence). CDR3 size: 15 residues.